Each of the 10 T cell receptor beta chains below was sequenced from the same sample in a study of blood T cell repertoires in COVID-19. Repertoires were generated with immunoSEQ multiplex PCR, while TCRdb's copy carries only in-frame clones and drops some. The table has 49,000 or so clones, around 85% seen once; the top ten hold more than 25%. Sequencing input: peripheral blood. The receptors here all came from an elderly woman with COVID-19, enrolled during active disease.

This chain uses TRBV21-1 with TRBJ2-1; the table's D call of TRBD2 was not tested on the DNA. TRBV21-1 is a listed pseudogene. The CDR3 spans 17 residues. The chain's CDR3 is CASSLREGGHGMNEQFF. The CDR3 DNA is TGTGCCAGCAGCCTCCGGGAGGGGGGCCACGGTATGAATGAGCAGTTCTTC.

V gene TRBV4-2 combines with J gene TRBJ2-1; D may be TRBD2 (6 bases). Trimming took off 1 base at V and 5 bases at J, with 15 bases between the two ends. The length of the CDR3 is 16 residues. Per the germline V gene, CDR1 is LGHNA and CDR2 is YNFKEQ. The CDR3 reads CASSQVGGNEDNEQFF. CDR3 DNA: TGTGCCAGCAGCCAAGTAGGCGGGAACGAGGACAATGAGCAGTTCTTC.

The chain links TRBV5-1 to TRBJ1-6; 7 bases fit TRBD1. This CDR3 has 16 residues. Germline V lookup: CDR1 SGHRS, CDR2 YFSETQ. With 4 bases clipped from V and 8 bases from J, the junction kept 12 bases outside the gene matches. The DNA for the CDR3 is TGCGCCAGCAGCCCGGGACAGTATTCGAGGGATTCACCCCTCCACTTT. It codes for CASSPGQYSRDSPLHF.

This chain uses TRBV11-1 with TRBJ2-5; 8 bases are shared with TRBD1. CDR1 SGHAT and CDR2 FQDESV come from the germline V gene (reference sequence). The V and J ends lost 5 bases and 4 bases, in that order; junction bases with no gene match: 6. The CDR3 runs to 14 residues. The CDR3: CASSKQGVGETQYF. CDR3 nucleotides: TGTGCCAGCAGCAAACAGGGGGTCGGAGAGACCCAGTACTTC.

The chain couples TRBV2 to TRBJ1-1, with no clear D. The V gene's germline CDR1 is SNHLY and CDR2 FYNNEI. The V end was cut by 4 bases, the J end by 5 bases, with 14 bases between. The length of the CDR3 is 14 residues. The CDR3 loop is CASSGGTRDTEAFF. The CDR3 DNA follows: TGTGCCAGCAGTGGCGGCACGAGGGATACTGAAGCTTTCTTT.

V usage is TRBV7-9 and J usage is TRBJ2-5; 8 nucleotides align to TRBD2. The CDR3 loop spans 15 amino acids. V was clipped by 5 bases and J by 6 bases; unmatched bases: 11. Germline values: CDR1 SEHNR, CDR2 FQNEAQ (reference sequence). CDR3 in amino acids: CASSREREWEKTQYF. The CDR3 DNA sequence: TGTGCCAGCAGCCGAGAGCGGGAGTGGGAGAAGACCCAGTACTTC.

The chain joins TRBV7-3 to TRBJ2-1; D not resolved. The CDR3 covers 15 residues. Per the germline V gene, CDR1 is SGHTA and CDR2 is FQGTGA. The V end was cut by 1 base, the J end by 7 bases, with 14 bases between. In nucleotides, the CDR3 is TGTGCCAGCAGCTTAATTCATGGCTCCCAAAATGAGCAGTTCTTC. Its protein product is CASSLIHGSQNEQFF.

The chain couples TRBV3-1 (or the pseudogene TRBV3-2) to TRBJ1-2, with TRBD1 matching over 9 bases. CDR1 LGHDT and CDR2 YNNKEL come from the germline V gene (reference sequence). CDR3 length: 15 amino acids. V lost 0 bases and J lost 6; bases outside the gene matches: 5. CDR3: CASSQDYDRGNGYTF. The CDR3 DNA is TGTGCCAGCAGCCAAGATTACGACAGGGGGAATGGCTACACCTTC.

This clone was counted only a few times. V gene TRBV18 combines with J gene TRBJ1-6; TRBD1 might be the D (5 bases). The germline gives CDR1 KGHSH, CDR2 LQKENI. CDR3 length: 14 residues. The V end lost 5 bases, the J end lost 8 bases, and 13 bases lay between the germline ends. This CDR3 reads CASSKGQGDSPLHF. The CDR3 bases are TGTGCCAGCTCAAAGGGCCAAGGGGATTCACCCCTCCACTTT.

The gene calls are TRBV12-3 or TRBV12-4 and TRBJ1-1; 9 nucleotides match TRBD1. There are 12 residues in the CDR3. The J segment lost 11 bases and the V segment lost 2 bases, leaving 3 bases of the junction unmatched. CDR3 nucleotide sequence: TGTGCCAGCAGTTTAAGGGACAGGGAGGCTTTCTTT. Translated, it gives CASSLRDREAFF.